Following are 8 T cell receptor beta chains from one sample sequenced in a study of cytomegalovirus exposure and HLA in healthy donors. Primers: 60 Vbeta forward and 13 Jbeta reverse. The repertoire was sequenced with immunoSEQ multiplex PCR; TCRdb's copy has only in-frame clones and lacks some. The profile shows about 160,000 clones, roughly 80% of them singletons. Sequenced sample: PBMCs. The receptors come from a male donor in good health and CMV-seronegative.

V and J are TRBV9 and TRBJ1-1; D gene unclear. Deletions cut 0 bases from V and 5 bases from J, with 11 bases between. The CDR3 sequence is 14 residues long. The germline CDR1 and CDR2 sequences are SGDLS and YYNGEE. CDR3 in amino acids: CASSVENAGTEAFF. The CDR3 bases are TGTGCCAGCAGCGTAGAAAACGCCGGTACTGAAGCTTTCTTT.

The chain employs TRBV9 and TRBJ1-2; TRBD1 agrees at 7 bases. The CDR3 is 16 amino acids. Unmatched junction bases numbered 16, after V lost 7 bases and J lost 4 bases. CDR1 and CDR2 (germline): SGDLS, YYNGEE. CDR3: CASSRGGTEAGYGYTF. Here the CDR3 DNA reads TGTGCCAGCTCACGAGGGGGGACAGAGGCGGGCTATGGCTACACCTTC.

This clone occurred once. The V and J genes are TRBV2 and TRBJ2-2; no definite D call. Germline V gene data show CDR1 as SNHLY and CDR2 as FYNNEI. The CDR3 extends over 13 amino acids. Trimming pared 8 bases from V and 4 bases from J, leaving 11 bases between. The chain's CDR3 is CASAPTPTGELFF. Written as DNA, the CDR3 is TGTGCCAGCGCTCCGACTCCCACCGGGGAGCTGTTTTTT.

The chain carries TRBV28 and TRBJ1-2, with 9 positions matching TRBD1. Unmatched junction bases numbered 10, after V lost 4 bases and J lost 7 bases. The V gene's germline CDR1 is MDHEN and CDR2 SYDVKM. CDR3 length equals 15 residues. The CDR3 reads CASSSGQGRIGGYTF. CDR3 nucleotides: TGTGCCAGCAGTTCAGGACAGGGGAGGATTGGTGGCTACACCTTC.

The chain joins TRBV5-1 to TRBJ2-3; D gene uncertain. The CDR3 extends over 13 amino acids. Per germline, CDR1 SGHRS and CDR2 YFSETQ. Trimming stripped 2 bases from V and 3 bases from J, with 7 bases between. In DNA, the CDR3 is TGCGCCAGCAGCTTCCTAGAGACAGATACGCAGTATTTT. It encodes CASSFLETDTQYF.

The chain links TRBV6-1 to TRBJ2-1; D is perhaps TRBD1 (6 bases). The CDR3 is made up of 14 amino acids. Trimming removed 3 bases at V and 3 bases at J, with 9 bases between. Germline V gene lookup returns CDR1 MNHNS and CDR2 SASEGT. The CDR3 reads CASSERTDYNEQFF. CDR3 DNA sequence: TGTGCCAGCAGTGAGAGGACAGACTACAATGAGCAGTTCTTC.

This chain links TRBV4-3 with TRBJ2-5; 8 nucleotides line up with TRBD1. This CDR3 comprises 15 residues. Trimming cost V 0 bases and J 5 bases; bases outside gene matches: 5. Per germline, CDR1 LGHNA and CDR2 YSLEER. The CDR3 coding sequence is TGCGCCAGCAGCCAAGAGTGGACAGGGAGGGAGACCCAGTACTTC. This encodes CASSQEWTGRETQYF.

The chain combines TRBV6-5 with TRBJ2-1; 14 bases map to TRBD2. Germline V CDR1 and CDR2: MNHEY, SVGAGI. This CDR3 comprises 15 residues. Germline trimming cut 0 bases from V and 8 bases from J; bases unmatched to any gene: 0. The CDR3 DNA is TGTGCCAGCAGTTACTCGGGACTAGCGGGAGATGAGCAGTTCTTC. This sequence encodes CASSYSGLAGDEQFF.